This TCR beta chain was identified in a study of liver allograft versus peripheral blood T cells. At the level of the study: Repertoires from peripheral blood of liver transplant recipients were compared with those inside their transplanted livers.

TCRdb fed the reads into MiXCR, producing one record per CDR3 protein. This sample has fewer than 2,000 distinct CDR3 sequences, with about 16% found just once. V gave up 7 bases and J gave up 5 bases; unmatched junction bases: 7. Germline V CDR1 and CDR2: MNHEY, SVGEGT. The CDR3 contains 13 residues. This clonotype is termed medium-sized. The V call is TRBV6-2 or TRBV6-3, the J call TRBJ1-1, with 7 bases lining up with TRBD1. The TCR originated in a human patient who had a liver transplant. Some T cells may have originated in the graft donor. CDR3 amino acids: CASTRQGGTEAFF. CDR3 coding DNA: TGTGCCAGCACTAGACAGGGAGGGACTGAAGCTTTCTTT.